These 9 T cell receptor beta chains came from one sample sequenced in a study of T cell repertoires in cytomegalovirus infection (dated by TCRdb to the late 2010s). Sequencing relied on an Illumina HiSeq 1500. TCRdb trimmed the raw reads at Q25, called clones with MiXCR and kept productive beta chains. Duplicate CDR3 protein sequences are folded into a single record with the most common DNA and genes. Across this sample there are under 600,000 distinct CDR3 sequences, with about 15% seen only once. 20% to 30% of the sample is held by the ten biggest clonotypes. The sample consisted of CD8+ T cells from PBMCs. The receptors were sampled from a human donor in good health (CMV status not recorded). Some clones in this sample may be carry-over from other donors' samples.

The V gene is TRBV15, the J gene TRBJ2-3, with unresolved D. V was trimmed by 1 base and J by 6 bases, leaving 14 bases between them. The germline gives CDR1 LNHNV, CDR2 YYDKDF (reference sequence). CDR3 length: 15 amino acids. CDR3 nucleotide sequence: TGTGCCACCAGCAGAGGGAACAGCGATCGGGATACGCAGTATTTT. As protein: CATSRGNSDRDTQYF. The full variable domain, rest sourced from reference TRBV15 and TRBJ2-3, is DAMVIQNPRYQVTQFGKPVTLSCSQTLNHNVMYWYQQKSSQAPKLLFHYYDKDFNNEADTPDNFQSRRPNTSFCFLDIRSPGLGDTAMYLCATSRGNSDRDTQYFGPGTRLTVL.

CDR3 region: CASRGQGANYGYTF. The CDR3 region has the DNA TGCGCCAGCAGAGGACAGGGCGCTAACTATGGCTACACCTTC. The genes are TRBV5-1 and TRBJ1-2, with 8 bases that match TRBD1. The V and J ends lost 5 bases and 0 bases, in that order; junction bases with no gene match: 3. The CDR3 runs to 14 residues. Germline lookup yields CDR1 SGHRS and CDR2 YFSETQ.

The V and J genes are TRBV6-6 and TRBJ2-1; 9 nucleotides agree with TRBD1. Germline CDR1 is MNHNY and CDR2 is SVGAGI (reference sequence). The CDR3 is made up of 24 amino acids. V lost 9 bases to trimming and J lost 0 bases; unmatched junction nucleotides: 33. This CDR3 is CASCPRVGQGYSRDYAHSYNEQFF. The CDR3, as DNA: TGTGCCAGTTGTCCCCGCGTGGGACAGGGTTATTCGCGGGACTACGCCCACTCCTACAATGAGCAGTTCTTC.

The V gene is TRBV27, the J gene TRBJ2-7, with D perhaps given as TRBD1 or TRBD2 (6 bases each). V lost 5 bases to trimming and J lost 2 bases, with 19 bases between them. The V gene's germline CDR1 is MNHEY and CDR2 SMNVEV (reference sequence). This CDR3 is built from 16 residues. DNA of the CDR3: TGTGCCAGCAGTCCCTCCCTGGAGGGGGGCACCTACGAGCAGTACTTC. Its protein product is CASSPSLEGGTYEQYF.

The gene calls are TRBV19 and TRBJ2-3; D perhaps matches TRBD2 (6 bases). There are 16 residues in the CDR3. V lost 7 bases and J lost 0, with 17 bases in between. The germline CDR1 and CDR2 sequences are LNHDA and SQIVND (reference sequence). CDR3 sequence reads: CASILRAGPSTDTQYF. For the CDR3, the DNA is TGTGCCAGTATCCTACGGGCGGGACCCAGCACAGATACGCAGTATTTT.

The chain employs TRBV5-4 and TRBJ2-3; maybe TRBD2 (6 bases). CDR3 length equals 16 residues. Germline V gene lookup returns CDR1 SGHNT and CDR2 YYREEE (reference sequence). The V and J ends lost 1 base and 1 base respectively, with 13 bases between them. The CDR3 DNA is TGTGCCAGCAGCTTGAGACGGGAGACAGGCACAGATACGCAGTATTTT. As protein: CASSLRRETGTDTQYF.

This clonotype has ten or more counts. CDR3: CASNGGAGGGYEQYF. As DNA, the CDR3 is TGTGCCAGCAACGGGGGGGCGGGAGGGGGCTACGAGCAGTACTTC. This sequence joins TRBV7-8 and TRBJ2-7; 9 bases match TRBD2. There are 15 residues in the CDR3. Germline trimming cut 7 bases from V and 3 bases from J; bases unmatched to any gene: 10. Germline V gene data show CDR1 as SGHVS and CDR2 as FQNEAQ.

The J gene is TRBJ2-5, the V gene TRBV27; tentative D call: TRBD1 (5 bases). Trimming stripped 5 bases from V and 3 bases from J, with 19 bases between. Looked up from germline, CDR1 is MNHEY and CDR2 is SMNVEV (reference sequence). CDR3 size: 16 residues. CDR3 residues: CASSPVDLGVEETQYF. The CDR3 DNA sequence: TGTGCCAGCAGTCCCGTCGATCTAGGGGTTGAAGAGACCCAGTACTTC.

This clonotype was recorded many times. The rearrangement links TRBV7-6 to TRBJ1-1; 7 bases align to TRBD1. The trim removed 7 bases at V and 3 bases at J, leaving 11 bases unmatched. Germline-derived CDR1 and CDR2 are SGHVS and FNYEAQ. This CDR3 has 15 amino acids. CDR3 nucleotides: TGTGCCAGCATTGAAGGGGCAGGGGGGTACACTGAAGCTTTCTTT. This gives the protein CASIEGAGGYTEAFF.